The clone carrying this TCR beta chain was found many times. Its antigen remains unknown. iRepertoire HTBI primers and Arm-PCR of CDR3 regions built TCR beta libraries. A single record per CDR3 protein comes from TCRdb applying MiXCR to the multiplex PCR reads. The data show about 290,000 distinct CDR3 sequences, around a fifth seen once. Trimming took off 5 bases at V and 2 bases at J, with 16 bases between the two ends. Germline CDR1 reads SNHLY; CDR2 reads FYNNEI. The CDR3 is made up of 15 amino acids. This entry belongs to a study of regulatory T cells in long-lasting Graves disease. Study at large: In persistent Graves' disease, antithyroid drugs had been taken for over 5 years and TSH receptor antibodies stayed positive.

As to time point: persistent/refractory GD, antithyroid drugs over 5 years with positive TRAb. The TCR library used RNA extracted from PBMCs. Broader study findings: TCR diversity was lower in persistent Graves' patients (versus newly diagnosed ones).

This clonotype was sampled from a female donor with Graves disease. V gene TRBV2 combines with J gene TRBJ2-7, with D unclear. The input for sequencing was peripheral blood mononuclear cells (PBMCs), taken when the disease was refractory, from a patient treated with antithyroid drugs. In DNA, the CDR3 is TGTGCCAGCAGTCCCTTAGGCCTGGGTCCCTACGAGCAGTACTTC. Translating it yields CASSPLGLGPYEQYF.